The following is a TCR beta chain sequence with its context. Antigen: not known. Doses given second, at about 4 or about 12 weeks, were pooled. This entry comes from a study of T cell responses to AZD1222 COVID-19 vaccine. The study, taken as a whole, reports: Just a handful of AZD1222 recipients tested seropositive at baseline. White British ancestry dominated among donors, who included more females, and clonal diversity was possibly underestimated. All repertoire sampling was performed exclusively after the peak T cell response.

Germline CDR1 and CDR2: MNHEY and SMNVEV (reference sequence). V gave up 5 bases and J gave up 5 bases; unmatched junction bases: 4. The CDR3 is 14 amino acids. Assay: immunoSEQ multiplex PCR; the TCRdb copy retains only in-frame clones and omits some. The table records more than 85,000 clones, roughly 92% of them present only once. This sample comprised peripheral blood, obtained 28 days after the second AZD1222 dose. The chain is built from TRBV27 and TRBJ1-4, with TRBD1 matching 8 bases. The TCR comes from an adult who received the AZD1222 COVID-19 vaccine. The CDR3 loop reads CASSATGANEKLFF. CDR3 in DNA: TGTGCCAGCAGTGCGACAGGGGCGAATGAAAAACTGTTTTTT.